This T cell receptor (beta chain) originates from a study of blood T cell repertoires in COVID-19. In the study overall: Specimens from acute and convalescent COVID-19 originated in the United States, Italy and Spain. The cDNA or gDNA used as material had been derived from T cells, B-cell-depleted T cells, or PBMCs.

Original processing notes: How many nucleated cells were present was estimated from reference gene primer amplification. TCRdb keeps only in-frame clones here, not all; method: immunoSEQ multiplex PCR. That table gives V, J and clone size, and the DNA gave D and trimming. Of about 250,000 clones detected, roughly 88% appear once; the ten largest clones hold about 3%. The CDR3 is 16 amino acids. The V gene's germline CDR1 is MDHEN and CDR2 SYDVKM. Deletions cut 6 bases from V and 0 bases from J, with 15 bases between. Sequenced: peripheral blood. The genes are TRBV28 and TRBJ1-5; TRBD1 might be the D (5 bases). The sequence came from a woman in her twenties or thirties with active or convalescent COVID-19. For the CDR3, the DNA is TGTGCCAGCAGACAGGACCCCACCTATAGCAATCAGCCCCAGCATTTT. Amino acid sequence: CASRQDPTYSNQPQHF.